Sequencing of this TCR beta chain was carried out in a study of cytomegalovirus exposure and HLA in healthy donors. PCR was performed using 60 Vbeta and 13 Jbeta primers. Profiled with immunoSEQ multiplex PCR; TCRdb holds only in-frame clones, not every one. Of more than 150,000 clones listed, 70% to 85% were seen once; the top ten hold around 1.5%. To note about this clone: What it binds is not known.

Study-wide results and limits: Among TCR beta chains, those listed as cytomegalovirus-associated numbered over 150. As a later analysis revealed, most CMV-associated TCR beta chains appeared HLA-restricted. Most TCR sequences proved rare, with some public TCRs found in many donors. A missense DCLRE1C variant was associated with V- and J-gene trimming of TCR beta chains in a later analysis, and an independent cohort replicated the association.

This sequence originates from a man aged 18-30 years in good health and CMV-seronegative. Sequencing input: PBMCs.

The CDR3 here is CASSKARQGNSPLHF. The CDR3, as DNA: TGTGCCAGCTCAAAGGCAAGACAGGGGAATTCACCCCTCCACTTT. The genes are TRBV18 and TRBJ1-6, with 8 bases fitting TRBD1. The V gene's germline CDR1 is KGHSH and CDR2 LQKENI. Losses at the gene ends were 5 bases for V and 7 bases for J; bases not matched to a gene: 7. This CDR3 contains 15 residues. Looking up the rest from reference TRBV18 and TRBJ1-6 gives the full variable domain: NAGVMQNPRHLVRRRGQEARLRCSPMKGHSHVYWYRQLPEEGLKFMVYLQKENIIDESGMPKERFSAEFPKEGPSILRIQQVVRGDSAAYFCASSKARQGNSPLHFGNGTRLTVT.